This passage covers 11 T cell receptor beta chains from one sample sequenced in a study of post-analysis software for immune sequencing data (dated by TCRdb to the mid-2010s). Summary of the overall study and its limitations: Significantly higher frequencies in patients than in controls were found for five TRBV segments, including TRBV5-6, TRBV5-1 and TRBV20-1.

No antigen is known for these receptors. The method behind the library was PCR. Sequencing was carried out with an Illumina HiSeq 2500. To reduce PCR and sequencing biases, unique molecular identifiers were built into the TCR beta cDNA libraries. TCRdb handled the public reads itself, with Q25 trimming in fastp and clone calling in MiXCR, and kept productive beta chains. Identical CDR3 protein sequences are pooled into one entry, listed with their most common genes and DNA. The sample data list approximately 570,000 distinct CDR3 sequences, and roughly 45% of these were observed just once. Of the sample, about 1.8% falls within the top ten clones. Sequenced: blood. Receptor source: a girl aged 10-17 years with multiple sclerosis.

This clonotype was seen a few times. This chain links TRBV29-1 with TRBJ2-1, with D perhaps assigned TRBD1 or TRBD2 (5 bases each). Germline V lookup: CDR1 SQVTM, CDR2 ANQGSEA. This CDR3 comprises 12 residues. Deletions cut 4 bases from V and 9 bases from J, with 13 bases between. CDR3 residues: CSVAGHSIEQFF. Written as DNA, the CDR3 is TGCAGCGTTGCGGGGCATAGTATTGAGCAGTTCTTC.

The V call is TRBV12-3 or TRBV12-4, the J call TRBJ1-5, with TRBD1 as a possible D gene (6 bases). This CDR3 has 15 amino acids. Trimming took 3 bases from V and 5 from J, leaving 14 bases between them. This CDR3 reads CASSLAGGRDQPQHF. The DNA for the CDR3 is TGTGCCAGCAGTTTGGCCGGGGGCAGGGATCAGCCCCAGCATTTT.

This clonotype has more than one count but fewer than ten. The chain uses TRBV7-2 and TRBJ1-1, with D uncertain. The CDR3 is 14 residues long. V lost 5 bases to trimming and J lost 1 base, with 11 bases between them. Germline assignment: CDR1 SGHTA and CDR2 FQGNSA. In DNA form, the CDR3 reads TGTGCCAGCAGCCCCGGACTCTCGAACACTGAAGCTTTCTTT. Translating it yields CASSPGLSNTEAFF.

The DNA for the CDR3 is TGTGCCAGCAGCTTCGGGACAGGTACGCTCGTGGTAGTCGAGCAGTACTTC. Translation: CASSFGTGTLVVVEQYF. The V and J genes are TRBV7-8 and TRBJ2-7, with TRBD1 matching 8 bases. CDR1 and CDR2 from the germline V gene are SGHVS and FQNEAQ. Unmatched junction bases numbered 16, after V lost 3 bases and J lost 6 bases. This CDR3 is built from 17 residues. Variable domain in full (rest from reference TRBV7-8 and TRBJ2-7): GAGVSQSPRYKVAKRGQDVALRCDPISGHVSLFWYQQALGQGPEFLTYFQNEAQLDKSGLPSDRFFAERPEGSVSTLKIQRTQQEDSAVYLCASSFGTGTLVVVEQYFGPGTRLTVT.

With regard to this clonotype: One junction end does not reproduce the germline sequence, and a read error may be involved. The rearrangement links TRBV12-3 or TRBV12-4 to TRBJ2-7; perhaps D is TRBD1 or TRBD2 (6 bases each). This CDR3 is 14 amino acids long. In DNA, the CDR3 is TGCGCCAGCAGTCATAAAGGGGGGCGCTACGAGCAGTACTTC. Protein: CASSHKGGRYEQYF.

The chain employs TRBV10-3 and TRBJ2-3; 8 bases are shared with TRBD2. Germline lookup yields CDR1 ENHRY and CDR2 SYGVKD. The CDR3 spans 15 residues. Germline trimming cut 5 bases from V and 6 bases from J; bases unmatched to any gene: 10. As DNA, the CDR3 is TGTGCCATCAGTTTACTAGCGGACCTGCGGGATACGCAGTATTTT. This gives the protein CAISLLADLRDTQYF.

This clonotype was found a few times. The chain links TRBV3-1 to TRBJ2-1, with D perhaps TRBD2 (6 bases). V was cut by 3 bases and J by 9 bases, with 21 bases left in between. CDR3 size: 16 residues. CDR1 LGHDT and CDR2 YNNKEL come from the germline V gene (reference sequence). In DNA, the CDR3 is TGTGCCAGCAGCCATCGCCCCCCGGGACTCGGGGGTGAGCAGTTCTTC. Protein product: CASSHRPPGLGGEQFF.

The chain carries TRBV6-2 or TRBV6-3 and TRBJ2-1; weak D call: TRBD2 (5 bases). V lost 0 bases, J lost 10 bases, and 7 bases lay in between. This CDR3 region has 12 residues. Germline V gene lookup returns CDR1 MNHEY and CDR2 SVGEGT. For the CDR3, the DNA is TGTGCCAGCAGTTACTCACAGCGGGAGCAGTTCTTC. This gives the protein CASSYSQREQFF.

The chain couples TRBV20-1 to TRBJ2-3; 11 nucleotides align to TRBD2. Germline assignment: CDR1 DFQATT and CDR2 SNEGSKA (reference sequence). The CDR3 runs 13 residues. The V gene end was trimmed by 4 bases and the J gene end by 6 bases; junction bases not matched to a gene: 3. CDR3 DNA sequence: TGCAGTGCTACGACTAGCGGGATGGATACGCAGTATTTT. It yields the protein CSATTSGMDTQYF.

This clonotype was seen a single time. The chain carries TRBV28 and TRBJ2-4, with D perhaps matching TRBD1 or TRBD2 (7 bases each). The J call may be mistaken, given a closer DNA end match to TRBJ2-5. The CDR3 consists of 14 residues. Germline assignment: CDR1 MDHEN and CDR2 SYDVKM. CDR3 sequence reads: CASSFRGGRETQYF. CDR3 in DNA: TGTGCCAGCAGTTTCAGGGGGGGACGAGAGACCCAGTACTTC.

This clonotype was picked up a small number of times. The chain links TRBV6-2 or TRBV6-3 to TRBJ2-1; the match to TRBD2 covers 9 bases. CDR1 is MNHEY and CDR2 is SVGEGT in the germline V gene. The CDR3 is 20 amino acids. V shed 6 bases, J shed 0 bases, and the junction held 18 bases outside the gene matches. The CDR3 coding sequence is TGTGCCAGCAGGGCCCCCAAGCGGGGGGCAACTAGGAGCTCCTACAATGAGCAGTTCTTC. Protein product: CASRAPKRGATRSSYNEQFF.